Here is one T cell receptor (beta chain) with its context. What it binds is not known. No change in lesions over the prior 6 months defined stable disease. Produced via immunoSEQ multiplex PCR; TCRdb's table is partial and in-frame only. The sample has roughly 76,000 clones, approximately 89% seen once. The sample belongs to a study of resident and recirculating memory T cells in vitiligo. Whole-study context: Epidermis came from shave biopsies of lesional and nonlesional sites, plus PBMCs.

Germline values: CDR1 SGHRS, CDR2 YFSETQ. This CDR3 has 15 residues. The ends lost 1 base at V and 10 bases at J; junction bases unmatched: 9. Study-wide points: TCR sequences were not conserved across biopsy sites or patients.

This sequence originates from a male donor with vitiligo. The rearrangement joins TRBV5-1 to TRBJ2-2, with 8 bases aligning to TRBD2. Material for sequencing was blood. CDR3 coding DNA: TGCGCCAGCAGCTTGACGGGGGGGGCCCCCGAGGAGCTGTTTTTT. It is translated as CASSLTGGAPEELFF.